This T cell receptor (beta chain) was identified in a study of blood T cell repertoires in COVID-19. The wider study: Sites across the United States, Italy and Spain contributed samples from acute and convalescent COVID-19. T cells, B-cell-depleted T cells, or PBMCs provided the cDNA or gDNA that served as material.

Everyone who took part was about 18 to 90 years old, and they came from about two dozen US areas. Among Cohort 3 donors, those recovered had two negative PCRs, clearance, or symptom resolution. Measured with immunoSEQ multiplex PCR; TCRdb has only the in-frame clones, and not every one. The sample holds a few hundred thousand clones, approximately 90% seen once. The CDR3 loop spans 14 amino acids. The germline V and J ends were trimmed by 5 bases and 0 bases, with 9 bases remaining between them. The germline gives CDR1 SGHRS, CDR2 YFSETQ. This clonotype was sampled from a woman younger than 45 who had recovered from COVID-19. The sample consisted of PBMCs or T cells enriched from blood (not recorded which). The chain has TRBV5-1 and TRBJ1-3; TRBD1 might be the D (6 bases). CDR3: CASRQGNSGNTIYF. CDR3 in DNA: TGCGCCAGCAGACAGGGAAACTCTGGAAACACCATATATTTT. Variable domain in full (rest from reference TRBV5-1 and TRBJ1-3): KAGVTQTPRYLIKTRGQQVTLSCSPISGHRSVSWYQQTPGQGLQFLFEYFSETQRNKGNFPGRFSGRQFSNSRSEMNVSTLELGDSALYLCASRQGNSGNTIYFGEGSWLTVV.